The rows below give T cell receptor beta chains drawn from one sample of a study of OX40 agonist ivuxolimab in advanced cancers. TCRdb keeps only in-frame clones here, not all; method: immunoSEQ multiplex PCR. Counted here are 62,000 or so clones, 84% occurring once; the ten biggest clones make up over 7.5%. The sequencing here drew on CD4+ or CD8+ T cells sorted from blood, taken in a trial of the OX40 agonist ivuxolimab. The source is an adult with an advanced solid tumor such as melanoma, head and neck, liver or kidney cancer. Each CDR3 is given with its conserved first and last residue. A D gene is named only where the DNA matches it firmly. Expanded clones get a size class; other rows say once, few or many, or leave the size out.

TRBV19	TRBJ2-1	NA	NA	TGTGCCAGTAGTATAGCCCCAAGGGTTTTTCTTAGTTACGACAATGAGCAGTTCTTC	CASSIAPRVFLSYDNEQFF
TRBV7-8	TRBJ2-3	NA	once	TGTGCCAGCAGCTTAGCGTGGGGGGCGATGGATACGCAGTATTTT	CASSLAWGAMDTQYF
TRBV7-2	TRBJ2-7	TRBD2	NA	TGTGCCAGCAGCTTGGCGGGAGGAACCTACGAGCAGTACTTC	CASSLAGGTYEQYF
TRBV29-1	TRBJ1-1	TRBD1	NA	TGCAGCGTTTTCCCCGGGACAGGTCTGAACACTGAAGCTTTCTTT	CSVFPGTGLNTEAFF
TRBV5-1	TRBJ2-7	NA	NA	TGCGCCAGCAGCCCGGACTCGGGTTTGGAGGGCGAGCAGTACTTC	CASSPDSGLEGEQYF
TRBV7-2	TRBJ1-1	NA	NA	TGTGCCAGCAGCTTAGCGAACAATTTGAACACTGAAGCTTTCTTT	CASSLANNLNTEAFF
TRBV6-5	TRBJ1-1	NA	NA	TGTGCCAGCAGTTACGGGACACTTGAAGCTTTCTTT	CASSYGTLEAFF
TRBV6-5	TRBJ2-5	NA	NA	TGTGCCAGCAGCCCGACGTGGGGAGAGACCCAGTACTTC	CASSPTWGETQYF
TRBV7-9	TRBJ2-6	TRBD1	NA	TGTGCCAGCAGCCACGACAGGGCTGGGGCCAACGTCCTGACTTTC	CASSHDRAGANVLTF
TRBV5-4	TRBJ2-7	TRBD2	NA	TGTGCCAGCAGCCCGGGACTAGACCGTTTCGAGCAGTACTTC	CASSPGLDRFEQYF
TRBV7-2	TRBJ1-3	TRBD1	once	TGTGCCAGCAGCGCCGGCAGGGGGTATACCATATATTTT	CASSAGRGYTIYF
TRBV2	TRBJ1-1	TRBD1	NA	TGTGCCAGCGGGGGGGACAGGGGAAATCGGGTCTTT	CASGGDRGNRVF
TRBV4-2	TRBJ1-2	NA	NA	TGTGCCAGCAGCGAAAGACAGGCGTTCTATGGCTACACCTTC	CASSERQAFYGYTF
TRBV5-1	TRBJ2-2	NA	NA	TGCGCCAGCAGCCCCGGCCCGGGCCAGACCGGGGAGCTGTTTTTT	CASSPGPGQTGELFF
TRBV28	TRBJ2-7	NA	NA	TGTGCCACAAAAAGGGACACAACTTACTACTACGAGCAGTACTTC	CATKRDTTYYYEQYF
TRBV9	TRBJ2-3	TRBD1	once	TGTGCCAGCGAGAGGACAGGGGGGTCTGCGACGCAGTATTTT	CASERTGGSATQYF
TRBV7-7	TRBJ2-5	TRBD1	NA	TGTGCTAGCAGCTCCCCCGGGACAGGGGAGACCCAGTACTTC	CASSSPGTGETQYF
TRBV29-1	TRBJ2-7	TRBD1	NA	TGCAGCGCCTGGGACAGGTCGTCCCACTACGAGCAGTACTTC	CSAWDRSSHYEQYF
TRBV19	TRBJ2-5	NA	NA	TGTGCCAGTAGTATCGGTCTAACAGGAGGGCGACAAGAGACCCAGTACTTC	CASSIGLTGGRQETQYF
TRBV7-2	TRBJ2-7	NA	NA	TGTGCCAGCAGCTTAGGACGGTTTTACGAGCAGTACTTC	CASSLGRFYEQYF
TRBV18	TRBJ2-2	TRBD1	NA	TGTGCCAGCTCACCATCAACAGGGGGCAGCGGGGAGCTGTTTTTT	CASSPSTGGSGELFF
TRBV4-1	TRBJ1-2	NA	NA	TGCGCCAGCAGCCCCGGCGGGCAAGGCCCGTATGGCTACACCTTC	CASSPGGQGPYGYTF
TRBV5-4	TRBJ2-1	NA	NA	TGTGCCAGCAGCTTGGAGGGGAGCTCCTACAATGAGCAGTTCTTC	CASSLEGSSYNEQFF
TRBV18	TRBJ1-5	TRBD1	NA	TGTGCCAGCTCACCACAGGGGGCCAAGAATCAGCCCCAGCATTTT	CASSPQGAKNQPQHF
TRBV7-3	TRBJ1-1	NA	NA	TGTGCCAGCAGCTTGACCCCTAACACTGAAGCTTTCTTT	CASSLTPNTEAFF